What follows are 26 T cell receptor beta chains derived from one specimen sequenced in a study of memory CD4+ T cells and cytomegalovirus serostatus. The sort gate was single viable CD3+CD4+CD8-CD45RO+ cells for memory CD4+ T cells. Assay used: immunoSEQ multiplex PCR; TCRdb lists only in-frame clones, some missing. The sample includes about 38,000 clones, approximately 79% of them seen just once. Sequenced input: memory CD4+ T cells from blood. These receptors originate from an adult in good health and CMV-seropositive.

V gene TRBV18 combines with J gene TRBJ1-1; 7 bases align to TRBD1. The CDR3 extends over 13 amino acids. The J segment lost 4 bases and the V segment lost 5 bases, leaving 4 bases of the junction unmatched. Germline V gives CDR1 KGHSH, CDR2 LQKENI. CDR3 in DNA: TGTGCCAGCTCAGTTAGGGGGCGCACTGAAGCTTTCTTT. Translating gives CASSVRGRTEAFF.

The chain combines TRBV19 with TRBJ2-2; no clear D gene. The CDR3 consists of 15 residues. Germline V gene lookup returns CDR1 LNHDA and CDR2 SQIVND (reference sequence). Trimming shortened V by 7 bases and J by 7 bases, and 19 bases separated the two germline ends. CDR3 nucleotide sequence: TGTGCCAGTACAACAGACCTGGGCCGTATCGGGGAGCTGTTTTTT. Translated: CASTTDLGRIGELFF.

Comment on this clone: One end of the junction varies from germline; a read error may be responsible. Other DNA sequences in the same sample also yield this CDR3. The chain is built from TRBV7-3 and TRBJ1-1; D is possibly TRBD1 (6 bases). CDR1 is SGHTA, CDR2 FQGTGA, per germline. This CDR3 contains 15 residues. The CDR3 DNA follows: TGTGCCAGCAGCCTAACCGGGACACCGAACACTGAAGCTTTCTTT. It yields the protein CASSLTGTPNTEAFF.

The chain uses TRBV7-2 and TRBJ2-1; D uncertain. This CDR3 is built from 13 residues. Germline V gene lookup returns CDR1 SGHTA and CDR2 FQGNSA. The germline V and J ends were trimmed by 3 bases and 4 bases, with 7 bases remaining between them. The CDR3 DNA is TGTGCCAGCAGCTTGGGCAGTTACAATGAGCAGTTCTTC. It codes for CASSLGSYNEQFF.

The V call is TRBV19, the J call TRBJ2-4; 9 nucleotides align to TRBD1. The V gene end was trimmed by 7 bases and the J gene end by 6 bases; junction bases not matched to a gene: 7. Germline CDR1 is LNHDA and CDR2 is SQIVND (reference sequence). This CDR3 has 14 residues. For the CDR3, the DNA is TGTGCCAGTAACACCCCGACAGGGGGAAACATTCAGTACTTC. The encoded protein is CASNTPTGGNIQYF. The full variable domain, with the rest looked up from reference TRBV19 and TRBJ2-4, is DGGITQSPKYLFRKEGQNVTLSCEQNLNHDAMYWYRQDPGQGLRLIYYSQIVNDFQKGDIAEGYSVSREKKESFPLTVTSAQKNPTAFYLCASNTPTGGNIQYFGAGTRLSVL.

CDR3: CASSRPGQSNEQFF. The DNA for the CDR3 is TGCGCCAGCAGCCGGCCGGGACAATCCAATGAGCAGTTCTTC. The chain employs TRBV4-1 and TRBJ2-1, with D tentatively TRBD1 (6 bases). The V end was cut by 4 bases, the J end by 6 bases, with 13 bases between. The V gene's germline CDR1 is MGHRA and CDR2 YSYEKL. This CDR3 is built from 14 residues.

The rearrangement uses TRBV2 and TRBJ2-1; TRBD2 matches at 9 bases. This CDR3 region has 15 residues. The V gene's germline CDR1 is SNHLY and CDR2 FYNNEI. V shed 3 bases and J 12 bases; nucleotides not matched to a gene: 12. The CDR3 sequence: CASSEEGLAGERQFF. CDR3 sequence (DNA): TGTGCCAGCAGTGAGGAGGGACTAGCCGGCGAAAGGCAGTTCTTC.

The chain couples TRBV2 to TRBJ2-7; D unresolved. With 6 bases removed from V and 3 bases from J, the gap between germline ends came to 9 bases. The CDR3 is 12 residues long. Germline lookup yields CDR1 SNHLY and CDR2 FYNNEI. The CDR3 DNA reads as TGTGCCAGCAGCAAGATGAGCTACGAGCAGTACTTC. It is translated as CASSKMSYEQYF.

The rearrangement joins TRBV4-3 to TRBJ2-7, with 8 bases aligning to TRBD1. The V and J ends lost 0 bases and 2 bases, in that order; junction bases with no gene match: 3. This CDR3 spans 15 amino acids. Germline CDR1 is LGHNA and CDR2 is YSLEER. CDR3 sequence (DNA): TGCGCCAGCAGCCAAGATCCGGGACAGGCCTACGAGCAGTACTTC. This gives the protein CASSQDPGQAYEQYF.

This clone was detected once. The CDR3 nucleotides are TGTGCCAGCAGCCAATATAGGACTAGCGGGGGGGTATATACGCAGTATTTT. Protein product: CASSQYRTSGGVYTQYF. This rearrangement joins TRBV4-2 to TRBJ2-3; TRBD2 aligns across 15 bases. The CDR3 loop spans 17 amino acids. After removal of 2 bases from V and 7 bases from J, the junction contained 7 bases not matched to a gene. Germline CDR1 and CDR2: LGHNA and YNFKEQ.

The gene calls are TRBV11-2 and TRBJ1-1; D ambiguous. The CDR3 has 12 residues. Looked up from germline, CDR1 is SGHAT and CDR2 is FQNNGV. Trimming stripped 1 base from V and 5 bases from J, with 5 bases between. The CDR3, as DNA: TGTGCCAGCAGCTTAGGGGCGACTGAAGCTTTCTTT. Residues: CASSLGATEAFF.

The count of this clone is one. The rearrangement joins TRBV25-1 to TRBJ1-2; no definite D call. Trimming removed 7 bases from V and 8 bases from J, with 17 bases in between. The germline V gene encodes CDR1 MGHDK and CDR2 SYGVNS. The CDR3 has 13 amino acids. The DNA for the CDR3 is TGTGCCAGCAACAAAGGGCCAGCATTGGGCTACACCTTC. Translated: CASNKGPALGYTF.

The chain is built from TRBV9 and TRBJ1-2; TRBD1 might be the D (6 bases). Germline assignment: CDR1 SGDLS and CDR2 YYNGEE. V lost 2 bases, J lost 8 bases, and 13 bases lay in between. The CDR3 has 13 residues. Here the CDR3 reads CASSVTGTGGYTF. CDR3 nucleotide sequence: TGTGCCAGCAGCGTGACAGGTACTGGAGGCTACACCTTC.

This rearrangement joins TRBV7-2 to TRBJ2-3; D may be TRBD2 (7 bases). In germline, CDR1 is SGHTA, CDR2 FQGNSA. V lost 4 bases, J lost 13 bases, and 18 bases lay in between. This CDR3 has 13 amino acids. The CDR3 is CASSSSGGRAEYF. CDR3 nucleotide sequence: TGTGCCAGCAGCTCATCGGGGGGCAGGGCCGAGTATTTT.

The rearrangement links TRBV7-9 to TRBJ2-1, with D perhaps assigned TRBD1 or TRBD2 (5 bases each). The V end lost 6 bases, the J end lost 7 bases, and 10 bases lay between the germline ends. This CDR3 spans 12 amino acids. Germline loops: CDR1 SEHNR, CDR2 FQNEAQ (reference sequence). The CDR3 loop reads CASRAWGNEQFF. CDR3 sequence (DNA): TGTGCCAGCAGGGCATGGGGGAATGAGCAGTTCTTC.

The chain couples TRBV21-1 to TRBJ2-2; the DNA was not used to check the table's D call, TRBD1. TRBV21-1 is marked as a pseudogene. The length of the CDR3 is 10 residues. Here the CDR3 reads CASSRSRLFF. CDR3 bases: TGTGCCAGCAGCAGGTCCAGGCTGTTTTTT.

Here the CDR3 DNA reads TGTGCCAGCTTCAGAGGGGGGCGGGGACGCACAGATACGCAGTATTTT. As protein: CASFRGGRGRTDTQYF. V gene TRBV5-4 combines with J gene TRBJ2-3; tentatively, D is TRBD1 or TRBD2 (6 bases each). Germline assignment: CDR1 SGHNT and CDR2 YYREEE (reference sequence). The CDR3 is 16 amino acids. V lost 7 bases and J 1 base, leaving 19 bases between the germline ends.

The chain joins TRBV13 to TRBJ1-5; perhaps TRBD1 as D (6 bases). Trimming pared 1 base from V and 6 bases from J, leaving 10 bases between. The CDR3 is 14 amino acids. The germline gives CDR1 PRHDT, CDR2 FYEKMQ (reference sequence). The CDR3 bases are TGTGCCAGCAGCTTAGCGGGGGCTAGTCAGCCCCAGCATTTT. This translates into CASSLAGASQPQHF.

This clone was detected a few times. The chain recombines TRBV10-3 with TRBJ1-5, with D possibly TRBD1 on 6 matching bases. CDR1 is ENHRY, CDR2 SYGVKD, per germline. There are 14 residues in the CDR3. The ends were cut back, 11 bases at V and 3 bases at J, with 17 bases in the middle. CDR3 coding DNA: TGTGCCTCAGGACAGCCAGAAATCAATCAGCCCCAGCATTTT. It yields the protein CASGQPEINQPQHF.

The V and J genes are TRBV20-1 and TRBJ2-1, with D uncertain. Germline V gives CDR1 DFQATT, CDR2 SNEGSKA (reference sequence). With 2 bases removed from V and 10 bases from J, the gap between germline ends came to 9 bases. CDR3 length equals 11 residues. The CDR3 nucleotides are TGCAGTGCTAGAAGAACCGACGAGCAGTTCTTC. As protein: CSARRTDEQFF.

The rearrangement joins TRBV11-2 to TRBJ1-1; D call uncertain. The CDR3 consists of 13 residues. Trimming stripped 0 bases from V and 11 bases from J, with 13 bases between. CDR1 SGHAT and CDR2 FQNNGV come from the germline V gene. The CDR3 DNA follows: TGTGCCAGCAGCTTAGATTTTGGGCTGAGCGCTTTCTTT. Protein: CASSLDFGLSAFF. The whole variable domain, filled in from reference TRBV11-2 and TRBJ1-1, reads EAGVAQSPRYKIIEKRQSVAFWCNPISGHATLYWYQQILGQGPKLLIQFQNNGVVDDSQLPKDRFSAERLKGVDSTLKIQPAKLEDSAVYLCASSLDFGLSAFFGQGTRLTVV.

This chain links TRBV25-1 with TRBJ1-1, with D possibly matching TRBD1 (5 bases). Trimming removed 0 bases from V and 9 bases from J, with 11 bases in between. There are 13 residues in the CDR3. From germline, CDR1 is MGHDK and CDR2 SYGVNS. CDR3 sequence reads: CASSEYGAGQAFF. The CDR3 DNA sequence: TGTGCCAGCAGTGAATACGGGGCAGGGCAAGCTTTCTTT.

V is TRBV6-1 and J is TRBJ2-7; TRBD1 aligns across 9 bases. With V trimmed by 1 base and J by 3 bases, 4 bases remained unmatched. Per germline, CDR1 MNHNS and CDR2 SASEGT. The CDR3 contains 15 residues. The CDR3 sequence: CASSEGGTGLYEQYF. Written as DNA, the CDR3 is TGTGCCAGCAGTGAAGGAGGGACAGGGCTCTACGAGCAGTACTTC.

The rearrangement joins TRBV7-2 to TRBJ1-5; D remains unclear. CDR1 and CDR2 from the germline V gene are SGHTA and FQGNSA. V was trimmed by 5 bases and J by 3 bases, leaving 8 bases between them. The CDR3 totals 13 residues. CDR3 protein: CASSLKHNQPQHF. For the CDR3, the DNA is TGTGCCAGCAGCCTCAAGCACAATCAGCCCCAGCATTTT.

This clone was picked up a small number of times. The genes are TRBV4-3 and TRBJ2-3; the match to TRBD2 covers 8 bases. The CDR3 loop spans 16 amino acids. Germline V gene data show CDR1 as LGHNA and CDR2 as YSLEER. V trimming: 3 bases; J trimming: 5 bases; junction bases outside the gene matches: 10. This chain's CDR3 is CASSQHPGGLRDTQYF. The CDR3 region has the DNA TGCGCCAGCAGCCAGCACCCGGGGGGGCTAAGAGATACGCAGTATTTT.

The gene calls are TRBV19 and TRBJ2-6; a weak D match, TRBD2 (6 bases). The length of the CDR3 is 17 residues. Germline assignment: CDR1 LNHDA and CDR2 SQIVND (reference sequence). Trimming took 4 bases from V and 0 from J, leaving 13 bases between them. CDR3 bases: TGTGCCAGTAGTAGGACTATTCCTATCTCTGGGGCCAACGTCCTGACTTTC. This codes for CASSRTIPISGANVLTF.